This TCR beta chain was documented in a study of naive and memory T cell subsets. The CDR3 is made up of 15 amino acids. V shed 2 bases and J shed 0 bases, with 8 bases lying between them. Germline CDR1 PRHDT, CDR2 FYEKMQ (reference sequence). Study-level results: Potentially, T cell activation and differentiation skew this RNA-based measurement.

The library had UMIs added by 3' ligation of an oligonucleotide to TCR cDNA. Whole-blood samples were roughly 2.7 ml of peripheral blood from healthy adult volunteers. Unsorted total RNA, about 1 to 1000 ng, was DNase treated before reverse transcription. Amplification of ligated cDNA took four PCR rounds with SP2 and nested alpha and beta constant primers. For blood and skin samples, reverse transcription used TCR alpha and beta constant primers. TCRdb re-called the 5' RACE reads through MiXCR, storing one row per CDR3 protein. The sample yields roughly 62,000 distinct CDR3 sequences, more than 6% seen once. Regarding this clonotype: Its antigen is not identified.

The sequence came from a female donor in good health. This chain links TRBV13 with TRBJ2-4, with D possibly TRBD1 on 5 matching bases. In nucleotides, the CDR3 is TGTGCCAGCAGCTTACAGGGATTAGCCAAAAACATTCAGTACTTC. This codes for CASSLQGLAKNIQYF.